One sample yielded the 21 T cell receptor beta chains listed below, sequenced in a study of blood T cells in healthy people across ages. A J-beta primer mix and a sample-barcoded 5' primer were used in a second PCR of about 7 to 12 cycles. TCRdb ran MiXCR on the 5' RACE reads and lists one entry per CDR3 protein. The profile shows a few hundred thousand distinct CDR3 sequences, approximately 51% of them singletons. Sequenced material: blood. These receptors were obtained from a man aged 55 to 69 in good health.

This chain joins TRBV29-1 and TRBJ2-5; no firm D call. In germline, CDR1 is SQVTM, CDR2 ANQGSEA. Trimming took off 6 bases at V and 4 bases at J, with 18 bases between the two ends. The CDR3 runs 14 residues. For the CDR3, the DNA is TGCAGCGTCGACGCCGGTGGGGTCGGAGAGACCCAGTACTTC. Its protein is CSVDAGGVGETQYF.

The chain is built from TRBV12-3 or TRBV12-4 and TRBJ1-2, with 7 bases that match TRBD1. V dropped 8 bases and J dropped 8; count of bases not matched to a gene: 2. This CDR3 is built from 10 residues. CDR3 region: CASQGEGYTF. CDR3 DNA: TGTGCCAGCCAGGGGGAGGGCTACACCTTC.

J is TRBJ2-7 and V is TRBV29-1; 10 bases fit TRBD1. The length of the CDR3 is 13 residues. CDR1 is SQVTM and CDR2 is ANQGSEA in the germline V gene. V dropped 6 bases and J dropped 3; count of bases not matched to a gene: 5. CDR3 coding DNA: TGCAGCGTCCTTGGGGACAGGGGCTACGAGCAGTACTTC. Translating gives CSVLGDRGYEQYF.

This clonotype was seen more than once but under ten times. CDR3 protein: CASSLGFVRGMETQYF. CDR3 nucleotides: TGCGCCAGCAGCTTGGGCTTTGTCCGGGGAATGGAGACCCAGTACTTC. V and J are TRBV5-1 and TRBJ2-5; maybe TRBD2 (5 bases). Germline CDR1 is SGHRS and CDR2 is YFSETQ. Trimming took 0 bases from V and 5 from J, leaving 17 bases between them. This CDR3 has 16 residues.

This rearrangement joins TRBV12-3 or TRBV12-4 to TRBJ1-2, with D possibly TRBD1 on 5 matching bases. Trimming removed 7 bases from V and 5 bases from J, with 20 bases in between. This CDR3 spans 15 amino acids. DNA of the CDR3: TGTGCCAGCACCCTAAAACTGCAGGGTTCTTATGGCTACACCTTC. Translating gives CASTLKLQGSYGYTF.

This clonotype was observed a few times. The V and J genes are TRBV20-1 and TRBJ2-7; D is undetermined. Germline values: CDR1 DFQATT, CDR2 SNEGSKA (reference sequence). Trimming shortened V by 5 bases and J by 0 bases, and 5 bases separated the two germline ends. The CDR3 runs to 11 residues. CDR3 in DNA: TGCAGTGCTGGCTTCTCCTACGAGCAGTACTTC. This gives the protein CSAGFSYEQYF.

This clonotype occurred many times. The V and J genes are TRBV28 and TRBJ1-2, with 11 nucleotides matching TRBD1. V lost 7 bases and J lost 7; bases outside the gene matches: 11. Germline CDR1 MDHEN, CDR2 SYDVKM. The CDR3 totals 15 residues. Here the CDR3 DNA reads TGTGCCAGCAAATTCTGGGGACAGGGGGGTGGTGGCTACACCTTC. It encodes CASKFWGQGGGGYTF.

This clonotype turned up a few times. It is unclear where the CDR3 begins or ends on the DNA, so no DNA is shown, and the CDR3 is as TCRdb lists it. This rearrangement joins TRBV12-3 or TRBV12-4 to TRBJ2-1; TRBD1, the table's D call, was not compared with the DNA. Termini included, the CDR3 measures 14 amino acids. The chain's CDR3 is CASSFGAGSATQFF.

V gene TRBV6-5 combines with J gene TRBJ2-5, with unresolved D. V was clipped by 5 bases and J by 5 bases, with 15 bases between them. CDR3 length: 14 residues. Per the germline V gene, CDR1 is MNHEY and CDR2 is SVGAGI. The CDR3 loop is CASSDDASEETQYF. CDR3 nucleotide sequence: TGTGCCAGCAGTGACGACGCTTCTGAGGAGACCCAGTACTTC.

The chain carries TRBV5-1 and TRBJ2-5, with no clear D. The CDR3 covers 18 residues. Trimming took off 0 bases at V and 4 bases at J, with 22 bases between the two ends. In germline, CDR1 is SGHRS, CDR2 YFSETQ. CDR3 sequence: CASSLVAARVWSGETQYF. The CDR3 DNA reads as TGCGCCAGCAGCTTGGTAGCTGCTCGGGTATGGTCGGGAGAGACCCAGTACTTC.

The V call is TRBV5-1, the J call TRBJ2-1; 9 bases match TRBD1. Unmatched junction bases numbered 7, after V lost 4 bases and J lost 8 bases. The CDR3 covers 14 residues. Germline CDR1 and CDR2: SGHRS and YFSETQ. In nucleotides, the CDR3 is TGCGCCAGCAGCCGAGGACAGGGGACCGATGAGCAGTTCTTC. This encodes CASSRGQGTDEQFF.

The chain combines TRBV6-5 with TRBJ2-1; 9 bases line up with TRBD2. This CDR3 contains 15 residues. From germline, CDR1 is MNHEY and CDR2 SVGAGI. J gave up 6 bases and V 6 bases, and 9 bases lay outside the gene matches. For the CDR3, the DNA is TGTGCCAGCAGATCACTTAGCGGGAGAAGCAATGAGCAGTTCTTC. This gives the protein CASRSLSGRSNEQFF.

The genes are TRBV15 and TRBJ2-5, with D uncertain. This CDR3 region has 13 residues. Germline-derived CDR1 and CDR2 are LNHNV and YYDKDF (reference sequence). Between the trimmed V and J ends, which lost 1 base and 0 bases, there was a span of 3 bases. CDR3 bases: TGTGCCACCAGCAGAGCGGACCAAGAGACCCAGTACTTC. Its translation: CATSRADQETQYF.

This clonotype was seen a handful of times. The V and J genes are TRBV11-2 and TRBJ1-1, with a possible D match to TRBD1 (6 bases). Per germline, CDR1 SGHAT and CDR2 FQNNGV. This CDR3 region has 12 residues. V was clipped by 6 bases and J by 11 bases, with 16 bases between them. CDR3 in amino acids: CASSLAVGAAFF. The CDR3 DNA reads as TGTGCCAGCAGTTTGGCGGTGGGGGCCGCTTTCTTT. Full variable domain (outside the CDR3, taken from reference TRBV11-2 and TRBJ1-1): EAGVAQSPRYKIIEKRQSVAFWCNPISGHATLYWYQQILGQGPKLLIQFQNNGVVDDSQLPKDRFSAERLKGVDSTLKIQPAKLEDSAVYLCASSLAVGAAFFGQGTRLTVV.

The chain combines TRBV4-2 with TRBJ2-6; D call uncertain. The germline V and J ends were trimmed by 0 bases and 1 base, with 7 bases remaining between them. Per germline, CDR1 LGHNA and CDR2 YNFKEQ. This CDR3 spans 16 amino acids. The CDR3 DNA is TGTGCCAGCAGCCAAGAAGTAGGGTCTGGGGCCAACGTCCTGACTTTC. The encoded protein is CASSQEVGSGANVLTF.

The J gene is TRBJ2-7, the V gene TRBV12-3 or TRBV12-4; no firm D call. The CDR3 length is 13 residues. Between the trimmed V and J ends, which lost 3 bases and 3 bases, there was a span of 9 bases. The CDR3 here is CASSLATLYEQYF. The CDR3 region has the DNA TGTGCCAGCAGTTTGGCCACGCTCTACGAGCAGTACTTC.

The chain couples TRBV7-2 to TRBJ1-5; D remains ambiguous. CDR1 is SGHTA and CDR2 is FQGNSA in the germline V gene. Trimming pared 5 bases from V and 11 bases from J, leaving 16 bases between. The CDR3 contains 13 residues. The CDR3 sequence: CASSREVGMTQHF. The CDR3 DNA follows: TGTGCCAGCAGCCGCGAGGTTGGTATGACCCAGCATTTT.

In regard to this clonotype: At one boundary the junction diverges from the germline segment, which might be a read error. The V and J genes are TRBV5-1 and TRBJ2-3; a possible D gene is TRBD1 (5 bases). This CDR3 comprises 16 residues. The germline V gene encodes CDR1 SGHRS and CDR2 YFSETQ. The CDR3 DNA follows: TGCGCCGGCAGCTTGGTTGGCAGGGCCAGCACAGATACGCAGTATTTT. Translating gives CAGSLVGRASTDTQYF.

The V and J genes are TRBV5-1 and TRBJ2-5; maybe TRBD2 (5 bases). This CDR3 has 12 residues. CDR1 and CDR2 (germline): SGHRS, YFSETQ. The V gene lost 0 bases and the J gene lost 14 bases, with 14 bases spanning the gap. CDR3 DNA: TGCGCCAGCAGCTTGGGAGGGCAAGGGCACTACTTC. This translates into CASSLGGQGHYF.

This clonotype was picked up a small number of times. V usage is TRBV20-1 and J usage is TRBJ1-2; the D is unclear. CDR3 length: 16 residues. CDR1 is DFQATT, CDR2 SNEGSKA, per germline (reference sequence). The V gene lost 5 bases and the J gene lost 4 bases, with 23 bases spanning the gap. CDR3: CSAVIPRPGRSYGYTF. The CDR3 DNA reads as TGCAGTGCTGTTATTCCACGTCCGGGGAGATCCTATGGCTACACCTTC.

This chain connects TRBV10-3 to TRBJ1-1; no clear D gene. The germline V gene encodes CDR1 ENHRY and CDR2 SYGVKD. The V gene lost 6 bases and the J gene lost 1 base, with 6 bases spanning the gap. The CDR3 spans 12 residues. DNA of the CDR3: TGTGCCATCAGGGGCCCGAACACTGAAGCTTTCTTT. Translation gives CAIRGPNTEAFF.